A single sample gave rise to the 13 T cell receptor beta chains below, sequenced in a study of vaccination and CD4 T cells after COVID-19. TCRdb independently ran MiXCR on the PCR reads; one entry per CDR3 protein. The table lists tens of thousands of distinct CDR3 sequences, roughly 61% of them singletons, with 1.1% in the top ten. The material sequenced was CD4+ T cells from blood, taken before SARS-CoV-2 vaccination. These receptors were taken from a human donor who had recovered from COVID-19.

This clonotype was detected a few times. The chain has TRBV6-1 and TRBJ1-5, with D hard to call. V lost 6 bases and J 6 bases, leaving 15 bases between the germline ends. This CDR3 has 14 residues. Germline V gene data show CDR1 as MNHNS and CDR2 as SASEGT. Written as DNA, the CDR3 is TGTGCCAGCAGCAACCAGAGGCTGGGTCAGCCCCAGCATTTT. It encodes CASSNQRLGQPQHF.

This clonotype came up once. The rearrangement joins TRBV2 to TRBJ1-1; the match to TRBD1 covers 11 bases. The CDR3 has 14 residues. V lost 6 bases to trimming and J lost 4 bases; unmatched junction nucleotides: 4. Germline-derived CDR1 and CDR2 are SNHLY and FYNNEI. CDR3 region: CASRPGQGVTEAFF. In nucleotides, the CDR3 is TGTGCCAGCAGGCCGGGACAGGGGGTCACTGAAGCTTTCTTT.

The rearrangement links TRBV2 to TRBJ2-3, with 11 bases lining up with TRBD1. The CDR3 contains 16 residues. The V and J ends lost 5 bases and 1 base, in that order; junction bases with no gene match: 5. CDR1 and CDR2 (germline): SNHLY, FYNNEI. The CDR3 nucleotides are TGTGCCAGCAGTCCCGGACAGGGGGCTGGCACAGATACGCAGTATTTT. Translation gives CASSPGQGAGTDTQYF.

The rearrangement uses TRBV6-1 and TRBJ1-5; 7 bases agree with TRBD1. Germline V gene lookup returns CDR1 MNHNS and CDR2 SASEGT. The ends lost 5 bases at V and 1 base at J; junction bases unmatched: 5. The CDR3 loop spans 15 amino acids. The CDR3 nucleotides read TGTGCCAGCAGTAAAGGGACAGCGAGCAATCAGCCCCAGCATTTT. This codes for CASSKGTASNQPQHF.

This clonotype showed up just a few times. J is TRBJ1-6 and V is TRBV21-1; the D call of TRBD1 is as the table states it, not checked on the DNA. TRBV21-1 is designated a pseudogene. The CDR3 extends over 15 amino acids. The CDR3 DNA is TGTGCCAGCTCAATCGAGGGACAATATAATTCACCCCTCCACTTT. This gives the protein CASSIEGQYNSPLHF.

The chain links TRBV6-2 or TRBV6-3 to TRBJ2-5; 10 bases agree with TRBD1. Germline-derived CDR1 and CDR2 are MNHEY and SVGEGT. The CDR3 length is 16 residues. J gave up 0 bases and V 2 bases, and 3 bases lay outside the gene matches. In DNA, the CDR3 is TGTGCCAGCAGTTACGGGGACAGGGGAAACCAAGAGACCCAGTACTTC. This codes for CASSYGDRGNQETQYF.

The chain employs TRBV6-5 and TRBJ2-5; 7 nucleotides agree with TRBD2. Trimming cost V 2 bases and J 4 bases; bases outside gene matches: 4. Germline V gene data show CDR1 as MNHEY and CDR2 as SVGAGI. The CDR3 is 14 residues long. The CDR3 sequence: CASSYLGLGETQYF. The CDR3 nucleotides read TGTGCCAGCAGTTACCTCGGACTAGGAGAGACCCAGTACTTC.

The J gene is TRBJ2-3, the V gene TRBV7-2; TRBD2 agrees at 13 bases. This CDR3 spans 17 amino acids. Germline V lookup: CDR1 SGHTA, CDR2 FQGNSA. The J segment lost 4 bases and the V segment lost 5 bases, leaving 9 bases of the junction unmatched. In DNA, the CDR3 is TGTGCCAGCAGCCCGAGGACTAGCGGGAGCCCGCCAGATACGCAGTATTTT. Translation gives CASSPRTSGSPPDTQYF.

The chain recombines TRBV4-1 with TRBJ1-2; D is ambiguous. V was pared by 1 base and J by 6 bases, with 9 bases between. Germline lookup yields CDR1 MGHRA and CDR2 YSYEKL. The CDR3 has 13 residues. The CDR3: CASSQVGRDGYTF. CDR3 DNA: TGCGCCAGCAGCCAAGTGGGGAGAGATGGCTACACCTTC.

This clonotype was found a few times. J is TRBJ2-7 and V is TRBV20-1, with 8 bases aligning to TRBD2. Looked up from germline, CDR1 is DFQATT and CDR2 is SNEGSKA (reference sequence). The J segment lost 1 base and the V segment lost 4 bases, leaving 12 bases of the junction unmatched. The CDR3 length is 16 residues. CDR3 sequence: CSATQAGAQFSYEQYF. Here the CDR3 DNA reads TGCAGTGCTACTCAAGCGGGAGCACAATTTTCCTACGAGCAGTACTTC.

This chain connects TRBV11-1 to TRBJ2-1; 11 bases line up with TRBD2. Germline V gene data show CDR1 as SGHAT and CDR2 as FQDESV (reference sequence). This CDR3 comprises 18 residues. The J segment lost 5 bases and the V segment lost 7 bases, leaving 16 bases of the junction unmatched. The CDR3 here is CASTAWASGRPYDNEQFF. The CDR3 DNA sequence: TGTGCCAGCACTGCCTGGGCTAGCGGGAGGCCCTATGACAATGAGCAGTTCTTC. The entire variable domain, with the rest obtained from reference TRBV11-1 and TRBJ2-1, is as follows: EAEVAQSPRYKITEKSQAVAFWCDPISGHATLYWYRQILGQGPELLVQFQDESVVDDSQLPKDRFSAERLKGVDSTLKIQPAELGDSAMYLCASTAWASGRPYDNEQFFGPGTRLTVL.

The chain joins TRBV7-9 to TRBJ1-4; D gene uncertain. This CDR3 contains 14 residues. V was clipped by 8 bases and J by 2 bases, with 12 bases between them. From germline, CDR1 is SEHNR and CDR2 FQNEAQ (reference sequence). CDR3 loop: CASGVRGTNEKLFF. In DNA form, the CDR3 reads TGTGCCAGCGGCGTTCGAGGGACTAATGAAAAACTGTTTTTT.

This clonotype occurred a few times. The chain combines TRBV20-1 with TRBJ2-1; D remains unclear. Per the germline V gene, CDR1 is DFQATT and CDR2 is SNEGSKA (reference sequence). This CDR3 comprises 14 residues. With 3 bases removed from V and 9 bases from J, the gap between germline ends came to 18 bases. As DNA, the CDR3 is TGCAGTGCTAGTCGGGCCCAATCCGCCGGTGAGCAGTTCTTC. Amino acids: CSASRAQSAGEQFF.